A single sample gave rise to the 4 T cell receptor beta chains below, sequenced in a study of blood T cell repertoires in COVID-19. Using immunoSEQ multiplex PCR, the repertoire was profiled, and TCRdb retains in-frame clones only, with some absent. The table lists roughly 260,000 clones, about nine tenths of them singletons. Sequencing used peripheral blood. The source is a woman between 35 and 50 years old with acute or convalescent COVID-19.

The chain combines TRBV30 with TRBJ1-2; weak D call: TRBD1 (6 bases). Germline V lookup: CDR1 GTSNPN, CDR2 SVGIG (reference sequence). The CDR3 is 16 residues long. Deletions cut 0 bases from V and 7 bases from J, with 21 bases between. This CDR3 reads CAWSVAPGQFRGGYTF. The CDR3 bases are TGTGCCTGGAGTGTAGCCCCCGGACAGTTTAGGGGTGGCTACACCTTC.

The chain recombines TRBV30 with TRBJ2-2, with a possible D match to TRBD1 (5 bases). The CDR3 length is 15 residues. Germline CDR1 reads GTSNPN; CDR2 reads SVGIG (reference sequence). V was trimmed by 0 bases and J by 7 bases, leaving 15 bases between them. The CDR3 DNA follows: TGTGCCTGGAGTGTAACAAGGGCTAGGGGCGGGGAGCTGTTTTTT. Its protein product is CAWSVTRARGGELFF.

This sequence joins TRBV18 and TRBJ2-3; 8 nucleotides agree with TRBD1. The CDR3 spans 15 residues. Looked up from germline, CDR1 is KGHSH and CDR2 is LQKENI. V was clipped by 5 bases and J by 1 base; unmatched bases: 5. CDR3: CASSVGQGGTDTQYF. CDR3 nucleotide sequence: TGTGCCAGCTCAGTAGGACAGGGAGGCACAGATACGCAGTATTTT.

The rearrangement uses TRBV7-8 and TRBJ1-1; maybe TRBD1 (5 bases). Germline CDR1 and CDR2: SGHVS and FQNEAQ. V lost 2 bases and J lost 4, with 14 bases in between. CDR3 length: 15 residues. CDR3 in DNA: TGTGCCAGCAGCTTATCGTCGGGGGTCGCCACTGAAGCTTTCTTT. Encoded protein: CASSLSSGVATEAFF.